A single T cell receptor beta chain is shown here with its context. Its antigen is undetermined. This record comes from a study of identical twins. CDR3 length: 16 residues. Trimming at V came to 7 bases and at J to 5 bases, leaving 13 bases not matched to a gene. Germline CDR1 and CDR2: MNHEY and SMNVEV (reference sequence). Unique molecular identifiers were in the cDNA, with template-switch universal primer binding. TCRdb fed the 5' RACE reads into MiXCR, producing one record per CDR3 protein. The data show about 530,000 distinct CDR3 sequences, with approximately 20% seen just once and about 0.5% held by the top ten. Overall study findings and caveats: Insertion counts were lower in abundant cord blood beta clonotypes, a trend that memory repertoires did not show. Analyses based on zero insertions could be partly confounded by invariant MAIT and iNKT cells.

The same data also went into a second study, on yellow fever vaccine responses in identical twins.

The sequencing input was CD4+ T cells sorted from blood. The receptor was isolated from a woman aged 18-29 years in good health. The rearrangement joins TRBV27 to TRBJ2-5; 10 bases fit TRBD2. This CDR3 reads CASTKVTSGTRETQYF. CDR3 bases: TGTGCCAGCACCAAGGTCACTAGCGGGACGCGGGAGACCCAGTACTTC.